Each of the 28 T cell receptor beta chains below was sequenced from the same sample in a study of blood T cell repertoires in COVID-19. Some clones are missing from TCRdb's copy, which holds only in-frame ones; the method was immunoSEQ multiplex PCR. The table has 150,000 or so clones, around 85% seen once. The specimen sequenced was peripheral blood. The receptors derive from a man in his 60s with active or convalescent COVID-19.

V usage is TRBV7-9 and J usage is TRBJ1-2; no clear D gene. Trimming cost V 9 bases and J 6 bases, with 8 bases left between them. Germline CDR1 reads SEHNR; CDR2 reads FQNEAQ (reference sequence). The CDR3 totals 10 residues. The chain's CDR3 is CARALHGYTF. DNA of the CDR3: TGTGCCAGGGCTCTTCATGGCTACACCTTC.

V and J are TRBV4-2 and TRBJ2-7; 7 bases map to TRBD2. In germline, CDR1 is LGHNA, CDR2 YNFKEQ. The J segment lost 0 bases and the V segment lost 3 bases, leaving 2 bases of the junction unmatched. The CDR3 covers 14 residues. This CDR3 is CASSQGGSSYEQYF. The CDR3 nucleotides read TGTGCCAGCAGCCAGGGAGGGTCCTCCTACGAGCAGTACTTC.

V is TRBV7-2 and J is TRBJ2-1, with 8 bases that match TRBD2. The ends lost 3 bases at V and 12 bases at J; junction bases unmatched: 10. This CDR3 contains 14 residues. Looked up from germline, CDR1 is SGHTA and CDR2 is FQGNSA. As DNA, the CDR3 is TGTGCCAGCAGCTTTTTAGCGGGGCCAGGACGGCAGTTCTTC. This sequence encodes CASSFLAGPGRQFF. Combining the CDR3 with reference TRBV7-2 and TRBJ2-1 gives the whole variable domain GAGVSQSPSNKVTEKGKDVELRCDPISGHTALYWYRQSLGQGLEFLIYFQGNSAPDKSGLPSDRFSAERTGGSVSTLTIQRTQQEDSAVYLCASSFLAGPGRQFFGPGTRLTVL.

V and J are TRBV27 and TRBJ1-6, with D possibly being TRBD1 (6 bases). The ends were cut back, 7 bases at V and 3 bases at J, with 13 bases in the middle. This CDR3 region has 15 residues. Germline lookup yields CDR1 MNHEY and CDR2 SMNVEV (reference sequence). The CDR3 loop reads CASTIGQNYNSPLHF. The DNA of the CDR3 is TGTGCCAGCACCATCGGACAGAACTATAATTCACCCCTCCACTTT.

The count of this clone is one. This rearrangement joins TRBV5-4 to TRBJ2-3; 7 bases are a match to TRBD2. With V trimmed by 0 bases and J by 7 bases, 8 bases remained unmatched. Germline assignment: CDR1 SGHNT and CDR2 YYREEE (reference sequence). The CDR3 consists of 15 residues. The CDR3, as DNA: TGTGCCAGCAGCTTGGGGGGGAGGGCGAAGAATACGCAGTATTTT. Translating it yields CASSLGGRAKNTQYF.

The rearrangement links TRBV19 to TRBJ1-2; 7 nucleotides match TRBD1. Germline V gene data show CDR1 as LNHDA and CDR2 as SQIVND (reference sequence). The CDR3 is 13 amino acids. With 3 bases clipped from V and 4 bases from J, the junction kept 2 bases outside the gene matches. The CDR3 protein is CASSIQGVYGYTF. In nucleotides, the CDR3 is TGTGCCAGTAGTATTCAGGGGGTCTATGGCTACACCTTC.

V usage is TRBV11-2 and J usage is TRBJ2-1; 9 bases match TRBD2. The V segment lost 8 bases and the J segment 4 bases; nucleotides outside the gene matches: 9. The CDR3 loop spans 15 amino acids. Germline V gene lookup returns CDR1 SGHAT and CDR2 FQNNGV. The CDR3 DNA reads as TGTGCCAGCCAAGCATCTCTAGCGGGGTACAATGAGCAGTTCTTC. This translates into CASQASLAGYNEQFF.

The chain carries TRBV6-6 and TRBJ1-4; TRBD1 agrees at 9 bases. The CDR3 is 12 residues long. CDR1 is MNHNY and CDR2 is SVGAGI in the germline V gene (reference sequence). The CDR3 coding sequence is TGTTCCTCCGGGACAGGGACTGAAAAACTGTTTTTT. Translating it yields CSSGTGTEKLFF.

The rearrangement uses TRBV6-5 and TRBJ2-1; 9 bases match TRBD1. The CDR3 covers 14 residues. Losses at the gene ends were 6 bases for V and 4 bases for J; bases not matched to a gene: 4. CDR1 is MNHEY and CDR2 is SVGAGI in the germline V gene. The CDR3 region is CASRLDRGYNEQFF. CDR3 bases: TGTGCCAGCAGATTGGACAGGGGATACAATGAGCAGTTCTTC.

Of note for this clone: At the DNA level, this CDR3 is encoded by other sequences in the same sample as well. V is TRBV14 and J is TRBJ1-1, with D possibly TRBD1 on 5 matching bases. CDR1 SGHDN and CDR2 FVKESK come from the germline V gene. V was clipped by 4 bases and J by 4 bases, with 7 bases between them. The CDR3 sequence is 12 residues long. The CDR3 DNA reads as TGTGCCAGCAGCCGGGGGGGCACTGAAGCTTTCTTT. It yields the protein CASSRGGTEAFF.

The chain has TRBV24-1 and TRBJ2-5; possible D gene TRBD1, 5 bases. Trimming left V 3 bases short and J 2 bases short, with 9 bases between. Germline V gene sequence: CDR1 KGHDR, CDR2 SFDVKD. The CDR3 contains 14 residues. The CDR3 region is CATSDRRQQETQYF. The CDR3 DNA is TGTGCCACCAGTGATCGACGACAGCAAGAGACCCAGTACTTC.

The genes are TRBV5-6 and TRBJ1-2, with TRBD1 matching over 7 bases. V lost 4 bases and J lost 4; bases outside the gene matches: 7. CDR1 and CDR2 (germline): SGHDT, YYEEEE. This CDR3 is 14 amino acids long. CDR3 nucleotide sequence: TGTGCCAGCAGCACTCAGACAGGGCCCTATGGCTACACCTTC. This encodes CASSTQTGPYGYTF.

The gene calls are TRBV2 and TRBJ1-2, with 7 positions matching TRBD1. The J segment lost 8 bases and the V segment lost 2 bases, leaving 2 bases of the junction unmatched. The CDR3 contains 12 residues. Per germline, CDR1 SNHLY and CDR2 FYNNEI. CDR3 in amino acids: CASSEQGDGYTF. The CDR3 nucleotides read TGTGCCAGCAGTGAACAGGGGGACGGCTACACCTTC. The whole variable domain, remainder taken from reference TRBV2 and TRBJ1-2, is EPEVTQTPSHQVTQMGQEVILRCVPISNHLYFYWYRQILGQKVEFLVSFYNNEISEKSEIFDDQFSVERPDGSNFTLKIRSTKLEDSAMYFCASSEQGDGYTFGSGTRLTVV.

J is TRBJ1-1 and V is TRBV2, with D possibly TRBD1 on 5 matching bases. Deletions cut 3 bases from V and 1 base from J, with 9 bases between. Germline values: CDR1 SNHLY, CDR2 FYNNEI. CDR3 size: 14 residues. CDR3 protein: CASSDQGPNTEAFF. The CDR3 DNA follows: TGTGCCAGCAGTGACCAGGGCCCGAACACTGAAGCTTTCTTT.

This clone was observed once. V gene TRBV29-1 combines with J gene TRBJ2-7, with 9 bases that match TRBD2. This CDR3 is built from 14 residues. V lost 1 base and J lost 3; bases outside the gene matches: 4. Germline V gene data show CDR1 as SQVTM and CDR2 as ANQGSEA. CDR3 sequence reads: CSVEVSGRYYEQYF. In nucleotides, the CDR3 is TGCAGCGTTGAAGTCAGCGGGAGGTACTACGAGCAGTACTTC.

V and J are TRBV9 and TRBJ2-2, with 8 bases that match TRBD1. J was trimmed by 5 bases and V by 3 bases; bases with no gene match: 9. The germline V gene has CDR1 SGDLS and CDR2 YYNGEE. This CDR3 is 16 amino acids long. CDR3: CASSGPTGARTGELFF. The CDR3 bases are TGTGCCAGCAGCGGGCCGACAGGGGCAAGGACCGGGGAGCTGTTTTTT. The full variable domain, completed using reference TRBV9 and TRBJ2-2, is DSGVTQTPKHLITATGQRVTLRCSPRSGDLSVYWYQQSLDQGLQFLIQYYNGEERAKGNILERFSAQQFPDLHSELNLSSLELGDSALYFCASSGPTGARTGELFFGEGSRLTVL.

The chain carries TRBV9 and TRBJ2-7; no definite D call. CDR3 size: 13 residues. The germline V gene has CDR1 SGDLS and CDR2 YYNGEE. The V gene lost 0 bases and the J gene lost 3 bases, with 7 bases spanning the gap. The CDR3 region has the DNA TGTGCCAGCAGCGTAGCAGCGAACTACGAGCAGTACTTC. Encoded protein: CASSVAANYEQYF.

This chain uses TRBV19 with TRBJ1-1; TRBD1 agrees at 8 bases. The CDR3 spans 15 residues. Germline V gene data show CDR1 as LNHDA and CDR2 as SQIVND (reference sequence). V shed 0 bases, J shed 8 bases, and the junction held 8 bases outside the gene matches. The chain's CDR3 is CASSIDRGLRGEAFF. As DNA, the CDR3 is TGTGCCAGTAGTATAGACAGGGGGCTGCGGGGAGAAGCTTTCTTT.

The chain links TRBV5-6 to TRBJ2-1; D may be TRBD1 (6 bases). V dropped 2 bases and J dropped 8 bases, with 11 bases sitting between them. Germline V gene lookup returns CDR1 SGHDT and CDR2 YYEEEE. The CDR3 length is 13 residues. The CDR3 sequence is CASSLPQGYEQFF. The CDR3 coding sequence is TGTGCCAGCAGCTTACCACAGGGTTATGAGCAGTTCTTC.

The J gene is TRBJ2-7, the V gene TRBV9; TRBD1 aligns across 9 bases. With 10 bases clipped from V and 3 bases from J, the junction kept 11 bases outside the gene matches. The V gene's germline CDR1 is SGDLS and CDR2 YYNGEE. The CDR3 runs to 14 residues. The CDR3 nucleotides are TGTGCCTCCTCCCTAGGACAGGGGAACTACGAGCAGTACTTC. Translating gives CASSLGQGNYEQYF.

The chain recombines TRBV5-4 with TRBJ2-1; 8 nucleotides agree with TRBD2. V shed 4 bases, J shed 4 bases, and the junction held 7 bases outside the gene matches. Germline lookup yields CDR1 SGHNT and CDR2 YYREEE (reference sequence). The CDR3 spans 15 residues. The CDR3 bases are TGTGCCAGCAGCCCGGTTAGCGGGACATACAATGAGCAGTTCTTC. Amino acid sequence: CASSPVSGTYNEQFF.

This sequence joins TRBV28 and TRBJ2-5, with TRBD1 matching 7 bases. V shed 5 bases and J 3 bases; nucleotides not matched to a gene: 9. From germline, CDR1 is MDHEN and CDR2 SYDVKM. The CDR3 has 15 amino acids. CDR3 sequence (DNA): TGTGCCAGCAGTACGACAGGGCTTACAAAAGAGACCCAGTACTTC. It translates to CASSTTGLTKETQYF.

J is TRBJ2-2 and V is TRBV5-6; 8 positions match TRBD2. The CDR3 totals 16 residues. J lost 8 bases, V lost 4 bases, and 13 bases had no gene match. Germline values: CDR1 SGHDT, CDR2 YYEEEE. This CDR3 reads CASSPVGLAQWGELFF. CDR3 sequence (DNA): TGTGCCAGCAGCCCGGTAGGACTAGCCCAATGGGGGGAGCTGTTTTTT. The whole variable domain, filled in from reference TRBV5-6 and TRBJ2-2, reads DAGVTQSPTHLIKTRGQQVTLRCSPKSGHDTVSWYQQALGQGPQFIFQYYEEEERQRGNFPDRFSGHQFPNYSSELNVNALLLGDSALYLCASSPVGLAQWGELFFGEGSRLTVL.

The chain links TRBV19 to TRBJ2-2; TRBD2 matches 9 bases. The ends lost 4 bases at V and 4 bases at J; junction bases unmatched: 7. The CDR3 has 16 residues. Germline-derived CDR1 and CDR2 are LNHDA and SQIVND (reference sequence). The CDR3: CASSTPGLAGTGELFF. CDR3 bases: TGTGCCAGTAGTACCCCGGGACTAGCCGGCACCGGGGAGCTGTTTTTT.

This chain uses TRBV19 with TRBJ2-6, with 10 bases matching TRBD2. The junction had 9 bases not matched to a gene; V was cut back by 4 bases and J by 0 bases. CDR3 length: 19 residues. The V gene's germline CDR1 is LNHDA and CDR2 SQIVND (reference sequence). The DNA for the CDR3 is TGTGCCAGTAGTAAGGGGGGACTAGCGATGCTCTCTGGGGCCAACGTCCTGACTTTC. This translates into CASSKGGLAMLSGANVLTF. The full variable domain, with the rest looked up from reference TRBV19 and TRBJ2-6, is DGGITQSPKYLFRKEGQNVTLSCEQNLNHDAMYWYRQDPGQGLRLIYYSQIVNDFQKGDIAEGYSVSREKKESFPLTVTSAQKNPTAFYLCASSKGGLAMLSGANVLTFGAGSRLTVL.

The chain is built from TRBV19 and TRBJ2-5; 9 nucleotides align to TRBD2. Germline lookup yields CDR1 LNHDA and CDR2 SQIVND (reference sequence). J was trimmed by 4 bases and V by 5 bases; bases with no gene match: 8. The CDR3 is 15 amino acids. This chain's CDR3 is CASSRTRGGRETQYF. The CDR3 coding sequence is TGTGCCAGTAGTCGGACGCGGGGGGGCCGAGAGACCCAGTACTTC.

The rearrangement joins TRBV29-1 to TRBJ1-2; 8 bases map to TRBD1. The CDR3 length is 14 residues. V gave up 0 bases and J gave up 3 bases; unmatched junction bases: 3. Germline V gene data show CDR1 as SQVTM and CDR2 as ANQGSEA. The CDR3 region is CSVEDPRGHYGYTF. The DNA for the CDR3 is TGCAGCGTTGAAGATCCCAGGGGGCACTATGGCTACACCTTC. The variable domain in full, with the rest retrieved from reference TRBV29-1 and TRBJ1-2, is SAVISQKPSRDICQRGTSLTIQCQVDSQVTMMFWYRQQPGQSLTLIATANQGSEATYESGFVIDKFPISRPNLTFSTLTVSNMSPEDSSIYLCSVEDPRGHYGYTFGSGTRLTVV.

The rearrangement joins TRBV21-1 to TRBJ2-2; the table's D call TRBD2 went unverified against the DNA. TRBV21-1 is designated a pseudogene. The CDR3 is 16 residues long. This CDR3 is CASRGPEGQPAGELFF. The DNA of the CDR3 is TGTGCCAGCAGGGGTCCTGAGGGCCAGCCGGCCGGGGAGCTGTTTTTT.